The 26 T cell receptor beta chains below come from one sample, sequenced in a study of Graves' ophthalmopathy and Graves' hyperthyroidism. CDR3 regions of TCR beta were amplified from RNA transcripts. First-round RT-PCR used HTBI primers; second-round multiplex PCR followed. TCRdb re-analysed the multiplex PCR reads in MiXCR, keeping a single row per CDR3 protein. In the table there are 580,000 or so distinct CDR3 sequences, roughly 39% of which are singletons. Material for sequencing was peripheral blood or thyroid tissue (not recorded which). These receptors all come from an adult man with Graves' hyperthyroidism.

This chain uses TRBV29-1 with TRBJ1-6, with 7 bases fitting TRBD1. The trim removed 7 bases at V and 10 bases at J, leaving 10 bases unmatched. The CDR3 length is 13 residues. CDR1 and CDR2 (germline): SQVTM, ANQGSEA. The CDR3 DNA reads TGCAGCGCGACACGAGGGGGCAGGTCACCCCTCCACTTT. Protein: CSATRGGRSPLHF.

The chain combines TRBV6-1 with TRBJ1-2; perhaps TRBD1 as D (6 bases). The length of the CDR3 is 16 residues. Germline V gene data show CDR1 as MNHNS and CDR2 as SASEGT. The V and J ends lost 5 bases and 3 bases respectively, with 19 bases between them. DNA of the CDR3: TGTGCCAGCAGTTACTCGAATCCAGGGGCATACTATGGCTACACCTTC. Translating gives CASSYSNPGAYYGYTF.

This chain joins TRBV6-5 and TRBJ2-7, with 10 bases aligning to TRBD2. From germline, CDR1 is MNHEY and CDR2 SVGAGI. CDR3 size: 14 residues. Trimming at V came to 7 bases and at J to 3 bases, leaving 6 bases not matched to a gene. CDR3 sequence (DNA): TGTGCCAGCAAGATCAGCGGGAGGGACTACGAGCAGTACTTC. This codes for CASKISGRDYEQYF.

V usage is TRBV2 and J usage is TRBJ1-2; 11 bases map to TRBD1. Germline V CDR1 and CDR2: SNHLY, FYNNEI. Trimming took 7 bases from V and 7 from J; bases not matched to a gene: 5. This CDR3 is built from 13 residues. For the CDR3, the DNA is TGTGCCAGCACCCCGGACAGGGGGCTTGGCTACACCTTC. This sequence encodes CASTPDRGLGYTF.

The chain joins TRBV5-1 to TRBJ2-2, with D possibly TRBD2 on 6 matching bases. Trimming took 6 bases from V and 5 from J, leaving 11 bases between them. The CDR3 extends over 13 amino acids. Germline assignment: CDR1 SGHRS and CDR2 YFSETQ. CDR3 protein: CASTGRGTGELFF. CDR3 in DNA: TGCGCCAGCACCGGGAGAGGGACCGGGGAGCTGTTTTTT.

The chain combines TRBV19 with TRBJ1-5; D is possibly TRBD1 (5 bases). This CDR3 has 15 residues. Germline CDR1 LNHDA, CDR2 SQIVND (reference sequence). V was clipped by 5 bases and J by 4 bases, with 15 bases between them. As DNA, the CDR3 is TGTGCCAGTAGTTTTTTCGGACAAAATAATCAGCCCCAGCATTTT. Protein: CASSFFGQNNQPQHF.

This clonotype was seen at least ten times. The V call is TRBV20-1, the J call TRBJ2-5; 9 bases fit TRBD2. J was trimmed by 5 bases and V by 6 bases; bases with no gene match: 13. Germline V gene lookup returns CDR1 DFQATT and CDR2 SNEGSKA (reference sequence). The CDR3 covers 15 residues. This chain's CDR3 is CSAHKVAGVGETQYF. In nucleotides, the CDR3 is TGCAGTGCACACAAGGTAGCGGGAGTGGGCGAGACCCAGTACTTC.

The chain is built from TRBV7-2 and TRBJ2-2; D is possibly TRBD1 (6 bases). V was trimmed by 7 bases and J by 0 bases, leaving 15 bases between them. Germline V CDR1 and CDR2: SGHTA, FQGNSA. This CDR3 spans 16 amino acids. The CDR3 here is CASTHGGAANTGELFF. In DNA form, the CDR3 reads TGTGCCAGCACCCATGGGGGCGCAGCGAACACCGGGGAGCTGTTTTTT. The entire variable domain, with the rest obtained from reference TRBV7-2 and TRBJ2-2, is as follows: GAGVSQSPSNKVTEKGKDVELRCDPISGHTALYWYRQSLGQGLEFLIYFQGNSAPDKSGLPSDRFSAERTGGSVSTLTIQRTQQEDSAVYLCASTHGGAANTGELFFGEGSRLTVL.

This clonotype was counted ten times or more. This rearrangement joins TRBV7-8 to TRBJ2-7; D not resolved. This CDR3 contains 14 residues. The germline CDR1 and CDR2 sequences are SGHVS and FQNEAQ. V was trimmed by 2 bases and J by 2 bases, leaving 10 bases between them. CDR3 sequence (DNA): TGTGCCAGCAGCTTACAGGACCGCACCTACGAGCAGTACTTC. The encoded protein is CASSLQDRTYEQYF.

The chain couples TRBV20-1 to TRBJ1-1; 10 bases fit TRBD1. The V gene's germline CDR1 is DFQATT and CDR2 SNEGSKA (reference sequence). V lost 6 bases, J lost 7 bases, and 5 bases stayed unmatched. This CDR3 has 12 residues. This CDR3 reads CSAVGTGDEAFF. In nucleotides, the CDR3 is TGCAGTGCAGTTGGGACAGGGGATGAAGCTTTCTTT.

The chain joins TRBV19 to TRBJ1-6; TRBD1 might be the D (6 bases). The CDR3 sequence is 17 residues long. Deletions cut 10 bases from V and 13 bases from J, with 32 bases between. Per germline, CDR1 LNHDA and CDR2 SQIVND (reference sequence). This CDR3 is CAKVVYFRAGDANPLHF. The DNA of the CDR3 is TGTGCCAAAGTAGTATACTTTAGGGCAGGGGACGCCAATCCCCTCCACTTT.

This clonotype was counted at least ten times. The genes are TRBV27 and TRBJ1-2, with D unclear. Germline CDR1 MNHEY, CDR2 SMNVEV (reference sequence). Trimming took 5 bases from V and 4 from J, leaving 14 bases between them. The CDR3 length is 14 residues. The CDR3 reads CASSPRSQVYGYTF. The CDR3 bases are TGTGCCAGCAGTCCTCGGTCACAAGTCTATGGCTACACCTTC.

As regards this clonotype: It is likely a read error, because the conserved phenylalanine at the end of the CDR3 is missing. The DNA is omitted, as the CDR3 cannot be located on it reliably, and the CDR3 follows TCRdb's listing. This chain links TRBV6-5 with TRBJ2-7. Both ends counted, the CDR3 spans 9 residues. From germline, CDR1 is MNHEY and CDR2 SVGAGI. The CDR3 protein is CASSASFSS.

The chain joins TRBV9 to TRBJ1-2; D unresolved. Trimming cost V 1 base and J 8 bases, with 15 bases left between them. This CDR3 is 14 amino acids long. CDR1 and CDR2 (germline): SGDLS, YYNGEE. The CDR3 bases are TGTGCCAGCAGCGTAAGAGACAATCTTTTCGGCTACACCTTC. Translation: CASSVRDNLFGYTF.

This clonotype occurred once. The chain links TRBV25-1 to TRBJ2-1; 9 bases map to TRBD1. The CDR3 contains 15 residues. Germline loops: CDR1 MGHDK, CDR2 SYGVNS. Trimming removed 4 bases from V and 8 bases from J; junction bases left unmatched: 9. CDR3 protein: CASSAPGQGKDEQFF. CDR3 in DNA: TGTGCCAGCAGTGCCCCGGGACAGGGAAAGGATGAGCAGTTCTTC.

This clonotype was observed many times. The chain carries TRBV6-5 and TRBJ1-1; D possibly corresponds to TRBD1 (5 bases). Germline CDR1 and CDR2: MNHEY and SVGAGI. This CDR3 is built from 13 residues. V was clipped by 6 bases and J by 1 base, with 9 bases between them. CDR3 in amino acids: CASSYRQNTEAFF. In nucleotides, the CDR3 is TGTGCCAGCAGCTACAGGCAGAACACTGAAGCTTTCTTT.

This clonotype was seen ten or more times. V usage is TRBV7-9 and J usage is TRBJ2-7; 9 bases align to TRBD2. The germline gives CDR1 SEHNR, CDR2 FQNEAQ (reference sequence). V gave up 5 bases and J gave up 2 bases; unmatched junction bases: 10. This CDR3 contains 16 residues. This CDR3 reads CASSNPPAGGPYEQYF. The DNA for the CDR3 is TGTGCCAGCAGCAACCCCCCGGCGGGAGGGCCCTACGAGCAGTACTTC.

This clonotype was seen a single time. This chain links TRBV12-3 or TRBV12-4 with TRBJ2-2; 9 bases are a match to TRBD1. V shed 6 bases, J shed 0 bases, and the junction held 5 bases outside the gene matches. The CDR3 totals 16 residues. In nucleotides, the CDR3 is TGTGCCAGCAGCCCGACAGGGGGGACGAACACCGGGGAGCTGTTTTTT. Translated: CASSPTGGTNTGELFF.

The chain carries TRBV20-1 and TRBJ1-5; the match to TRBD1 covers 7 bases. J was trimmed by 11 bases and V by 3 bases; bases with no gene match: 13. From germline, CDR1 is DFQATT and CDR2 SNEGSKA (reference sequence). This CDR3 has 14 residues. The DNA for the CDR3 is TGCAGTGCTAGGTTGACAGGGAGGTCAGAGACCCAGCATTTT. Protein product: CSARLTGRSETQHF.

This clonotype was counted at least ten times. The CDR3 DNA reads TGTGCCAGCAGCGAACAATCTGGGGCCAACGTCCTGACTTTC. It specifies CASSEQSGANVLTF. This sequence joins TRBV9 and TRBJ2-6; D is ambiguous. There are 14 residues in the CDR3. The V gene's germline CDR1 is SGDLS and CDR2 YYNGEE. V shed 3 bases and J shed 1 base, with 5 bases lying between them.

This clonotype has a count of ten or more. The rearrangement joins TRBV20-1 to TRBJ1-5; tentative D call: TRBD1 (6 bases). Germline V gene data show CDR1 as DFQATT and CDR2 as SNEGSKA (reference sequence). With 2 bases removed from V and 0 bases from J, the gap between germline ends came to 11 bases. The CDR3 consists of 15 residues. As DNA, the CDR3 is TGCAGTGCTAGAAGCAGGGGCGTTAGCAATCAGCCCCAGCATTTT. It codes for CSARSRGVSNQPQHF.

This clonotype was detected many times. This sequence joins TRBV12-3 or TRBV12-4 and TRBJ1-5; D is unresolved. V was clipped by 5 bases and J by 9 bases, with 14 bases between them. The CDR3 spans 13 residues. CDR3 loop: CASSTDGLRPQHF. CDR3 coding DNA: TGTGCCAGCAGTACCGACGGACTAAGGCCCCAGCATTTT.

The chain joins TRBV29-1 to TRBJ2-1; TRBD2 matches at 12 bases. J gave up 0 bases and V 3 bases, and 6 bases lay outside the gene matches. CDR3 length equals 17 residues. CDR1 is SQVTM, CDR2 ANQGSEA, per germline. The CDR3 loop is CSVDGTSGSSSYNEQFF. The CDR3 DNA follows: TGCAGCGTTGATGGGACTAGCGGGTCGAGCTCCTACAATGAGCAGTTCTTC.

As to this clonotype: A read error is possible here, since a much larger clone lies one base away. The chain has TRBV20-1 and TRBJ2-5, with 10 bases lining up with TRBD2. Germline CDR1 is DFQATT and CDR2 is SNEGSKA (reference sequence). V gave up 5 bases and J gave up 4 bases; unmatched junction bases: 10. The CDR3 runs to 15 residues. The DNA for the CDR3 is TGCAGTGCTCCCCGGGCTAGCGGGGGCACAGAGACCCAGTACTTC. Amino acid sequence: CSAPRASGGTETQYF.

This clonotype was recorded many times. The gene calls are TRBV11-3 and TRBJ2-2; D is uncertain. The CDR3 consists of 13 residues. V gave up 0 bases and J gave up 4 bases, with 3 bases separating them. The germline V gene has CDR1 SGHNT and CDR2 YENEEA. The CDR3 coding sequence is TGTGCCAGCAGCTTAGACTTCACCGGGGAGCTGTTTTTT. It translates to CASSLDFTGELFF.

The CDR3 DNA reads as TGTGCCAGTATGAACCCGGGACTAGCTTCGGAGACCCAGTACTTC. It is translated as CASMNPGLASETQYF. The chain is built from TRBV19 and TRBJ2-5; 9 bases match TRBD2. The V segment lost 7 bases and the J segment 5 bases; nucleotides outside the gene matches: 11. Germline CDR1 is LNHDA and CDR2 is SQIVND (reference sequence). There are 15 residues in the CDR3.